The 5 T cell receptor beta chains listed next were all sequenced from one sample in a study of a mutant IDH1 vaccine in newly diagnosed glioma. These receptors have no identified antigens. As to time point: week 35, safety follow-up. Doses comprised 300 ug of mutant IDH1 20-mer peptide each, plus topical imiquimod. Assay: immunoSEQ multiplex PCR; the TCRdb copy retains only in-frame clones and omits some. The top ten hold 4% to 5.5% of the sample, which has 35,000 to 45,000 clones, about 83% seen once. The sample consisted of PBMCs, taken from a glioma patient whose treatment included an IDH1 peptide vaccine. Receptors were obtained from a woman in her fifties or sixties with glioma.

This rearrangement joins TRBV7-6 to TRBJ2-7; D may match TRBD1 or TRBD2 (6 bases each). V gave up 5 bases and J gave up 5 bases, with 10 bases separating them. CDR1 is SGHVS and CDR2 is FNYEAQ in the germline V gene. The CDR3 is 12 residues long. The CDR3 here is CASSPRGDEQYF. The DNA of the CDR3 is TGTGCCAGCAGCCCAAGGGGGGACGAGCAGTACTTC.

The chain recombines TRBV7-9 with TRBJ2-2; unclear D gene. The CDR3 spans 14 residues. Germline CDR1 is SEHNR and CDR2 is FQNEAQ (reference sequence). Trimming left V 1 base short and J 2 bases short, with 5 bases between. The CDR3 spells CASSLEDNTGELFF. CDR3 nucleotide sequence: TGTGCCAGCAGCTTAGAGGACAACACCGGGGAGCTGTTTTTT.

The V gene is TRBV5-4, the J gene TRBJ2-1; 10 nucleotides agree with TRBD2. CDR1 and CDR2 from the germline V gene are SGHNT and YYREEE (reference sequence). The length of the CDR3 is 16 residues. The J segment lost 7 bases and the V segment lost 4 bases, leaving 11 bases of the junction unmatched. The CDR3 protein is CASSGYVAGGTNEQFF. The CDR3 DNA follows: TGTGCCAGCAGCGGGTATGTAGCGGGGGGTACGAATGAGCAGTTCTTC.

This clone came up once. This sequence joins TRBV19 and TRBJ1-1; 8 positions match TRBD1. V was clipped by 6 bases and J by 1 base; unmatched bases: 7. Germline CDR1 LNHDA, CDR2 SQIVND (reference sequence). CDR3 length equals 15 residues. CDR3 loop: CASRLTGAPNTEAFF. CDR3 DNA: TGTGCCAGTAGGCTGACAGGGGCCCCGAACACTGAAGCTTTCTTT.

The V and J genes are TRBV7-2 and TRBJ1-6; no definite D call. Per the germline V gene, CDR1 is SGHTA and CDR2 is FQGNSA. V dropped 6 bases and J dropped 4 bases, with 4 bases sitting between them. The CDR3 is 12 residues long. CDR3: CASRGYNSPLHF. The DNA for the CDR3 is TGTGCCAGCAGGGGATATAATTCACCCCTCCACTTT.